The clone carrying this TCR beta chain was seen just once. Its cognate antigen is unknown. Diagnostic criteria for definite or probable disease, in their recently defined form, were met by the patients with Susac syndrome. The source of the sample is a study of CD8 T cells in Susac syndrome. Turning to the study itself: At the time of blood draw, patients with Susac syndrome were therapy-naive, receiving corticosteroids, or receiving intravenous immunoglobulin alone. Points from the study as a whole: A relatively small number of individuals underwent TCR sequencing and HLA analysis.

A quantity of 0.5 to 1 ug RNA underwent reverse transcription using random hexamers. TCRdb re-called the immunoSEQ multiplex PCR reads with MiXCR, one entry per CDR3 protein. The sample consists of 200,000 to 250,000 distinct CDR3 sequences, about 95% of them appearing once. The CDR3 runs 13 residues. V is TRBV21-1 and J is TRBJ2-7. TRBV21-1 is labeled a pseudogene. This TCR came from a human donor with Susac syndrome. Sequencing was done on a sample of CD4+ T cells from PBMCs. The DNA of the CDR3 is TGTGCCAGCGGTCGTACAGCTGAATACGAGCAGTACTTC. Translating gives CASGRTAEYEQYF.